Listed here is a single T cell receptor beta chain. Its antigen remains unknown. There were only Caucasian adults among the donors, and all lived in Nashville, Tennessee. Profiling relied on immunoSEQ multiplex PCR, and the TCRdb table lists in-frame clones only, not all of them. The sample records 450,000 to 500,000 clones, about 80% being singletons. The data originate from a study of shared clonotypes between healthy human individuals. The study, taken as a whole, reports: It was the few donors that limited the genetic and exposure-history diversity represented.

The CDR3 has 15 residues. CDR1 is SEHNR, CDR2 FQNEAQ, per germline (reference sequence). The J segment lost 4 bases and the V segment lost 1 base, leaving 4 bases of the junction unmatched. The chain couples TRBV7-9 to TRBJ2-1; 7 bases align to TRBD2. Material: PBMCs. This TCR came from a woman aged 35 to 49 in good health. Some clones in this sample may be carry-over from other donors' samples. This CDR3 is CASSLGEGLYNEQFF. CDR3 coding DNA: TGTGCCAGCAGCTTAGGGGAGGGCCTGTACAATGAGCAGTTCTTC.